These 21 T cell receptor beta chains were sequenced from one sample in a study. TCRdb reprocessed the 5' RACE reads with MiXCR, giving one entry per CDR3 protein. The sample shows roughly 45,000 distinct CDR3 sequences, over 20% of them seen only once. The sorted Tregs were CD4+CD25+CD127-/low cells. The source material was Tregs sorted from a lymph node. All receptors come from a female donor with breast cancer.

The chain has TRBV19 and TRBJ2-1, with D possibly being TRBD2 (6 bases). Trimming pared 3 bases from V and 10 bases from J, leaving 16 bases between. This CDR3 has 14 amino acids. Germline V gene lookup returns CDR1 LNHDA and CDR2 SQIVND (reference sequence). The CDR3 region is CASSIGGGLVEQFF. In DNA, the CDR3 is TGTGCCAGTAGTATCGGGGGAGGTTTGGTCGAGCAGTTCTTC.

This clonotype occurred many times. The rearrangement uses TRBV5-5 and TRBJ2-5; D is perhaps TRBD2 (6 bases). The CDR3 covers 14 residues. CDR1 is SGHKS and CDR2 is YYEKEE in the germline V gene (reference sequence). Trimming took off 2 bases at V and 1 base at J, with 9 bases between the two ends. Here the CDR3 DNA reads TGTGCCAGCAGCTTAGCGGGCCTCCAAGAGACCCAGTACTTC. As protein: CASSLAGLQETQYF.

A few counts support this clonotype. V and J are TRBV30 and TRBJ2-2, with D possibly TRBD1 on 5 matching bases. The CDR3 totals 12 residues. The V end was cut by 3 bases, the J end by 6 bases, with 8 bases between. Germline CDR1 is GTSNPN and CDR2 is SVGIG (reference sequence). CDR3 in amino acids: CAWSREPGELFF. The DNA for the CDR3 is TGTGCCTGGAGCAGGGAACCCGGGGAGCTGTTTTTT. Full variable domain (rest looked up from reference TRBV30 and TRBJ2-2): SQTIHQWPATLVQPVGSPLSLECTVEGTSNPNLYWYRQAAGRGLQLLFYSVGIGQISSEVPQNLSASRPQDRQFILSSKKLLLSDSGFYLCAWSREPGELFFGEGSRLTVL.

This clonotype has a count of ten or more. The chain employs TRBV27 and TRBJ1-6; tentative D call: TRBD1 (5 bases). This CDR3 spans 16 amino acids. V lost 4 bases and J lost 7, with 17 bases in between. In germline, CDR1 is MNHEY, CDR2 SMNVEV (reference sequence). CDR3 sequence (DNA): TGTGCCAGCAGTTACGGGGGAATCCCCCCGAATTCACCCCTCCACTTT. Protein sequence: CASSYGGIPPNSPLHF.

This sequence joins TRBV30 and TRBJ2-2; D is perhaps TRBD1 or TRBD2 (5 bases each). Germline values: CDR1 GTSNPN, CDR2 SVGIG (reference sequence). The length of the CDR3 is 14 residues. V lost 2 bases and J lost 4, with 11 bases in between. The CDR3 loop is CAWSFGGGTGELFF. The CDR3 DNA reads TGTGCCTGGAGTTTTGGTGGGGGCACCGGGGAGCTGTTTTTT.

This clonotype was found many times. The chain is built from TRBV7-6 and TRBJ2-5; 9 bases agree with TRBD1. Looked up from germline, CDR1 is SGHVS and CDR2 is FNYEAQ. The J segment lost 5 bases and the V segment lost 2 bases, leaving 3 bases of the junction unmatched. The CDR3 spans 14 residues. The CDR3 protein is CASSLTGGRETQYF. The CDR3 nucleotides are TGTGCCAGCAGCTTAACAGGGGGCCGGGAGACCCAGTACTTC.

This chain joins TRBV7-2 and TRBJ1-4; D gene unclear. CDR1 and CDR2 from the germline V gene are SGHTA and FQGNSA. V shed 5 bases and J shed 5 bases, with 6 bases lying between them. The CDR3 consists of 12 residues. The CDR3, as DNA: TGTGCCAGCAGCCCACTGAATGAAAAACTGTTTTTT. Its translation is CASSPLNEKLFF. The full variable domain, with the rest looked up from reference TRBV7-2 and TRBJ1-4, is GAGVSQSPSNKVTEKGKDVELRCDPISGHTALYWYRQSLGQGLEFLIYFQGNSAPDKSGLPSDRFSAERTGGSVSTLTIQRTQQEDSAVYLCASSPLNEKLFFGSGTQLSVL.

This chain connects TRBV30 to TRBJ2-6, with D perhaps assigned TRBD1 or TRBD2 (5 bases each). The length of the CDR3 is 14 residues. V was pared by 3 bases and J by 4 bases, with 10 bases between. The germline CDR1 and CDR2 sequences are GTSNPN and SVGIG (reference sequence). As DNA, the CDR3 is TGTGCCTGGAGCCGGGACGCAGGGGCCAACGTCCTGACTTTC. Translation gives CAWSRDAGANVLTF.

This clonotype occurred a few times. The CDR3 DNA is TGCGCCAGCAGCGCGATGACTAGCGGGATCTACAATGAGCAGTTCTTC. Its protein product is CASSAMTSGIYNEQFF. The chain has TRBV5-1 and TRBJ2-1, with 11 bases identical to TRBD2. With V trimmed by 4 bases and J by 3 bases, 6 bases remained unmatched. Germline V gene data show CDR1 as SGHRS and CDR2 as YFSETQ. The CDR3 spans 16 residues.

This clonotype was observed a handful of times. This chain links TRBV4-2 with TRBJ2-7; D may correspond to TRBD1 or TRBD2 (6 bases each). V was pared by 1 base and J by 0 bases, with 16 bases between. The CDR3 consists of 17 residues. Germline CDR1 and CDR2: LGHNA and YNFKEQ. The CDR3 protein is CASSQGGAGYSSYEQYF. The DNA of the CDR3 is TGTGCCAGCAGCCAAGGGGGGGCAGGTTACAGCTCCTACGAGCAGTACTTC.

This clonotype was observed once. One end of the junction does not line up with germline, which may come from a read error. The rearrangement uses TRBV7-9 and TRBJ1-6, with 8 bases identical to TRBD1. The V gene's germline CDR1 is SEHNR and CDR2 FQNEAQ (reference sequence). The CDR3 length is 15 residues. The CDR3 nucleotides read TGTGCCGGCAGCTTAGGGACAGGTCTCGGCTCACCCCTCCACTTT. Translating gives CAGSLGTGLGSPLHF.

The chain combines TRBV20-1 with TRBJ2-7; D perhaps matches TRBD1 (7 bases). Germline lookup yields CDR1 DFQATT and CDR2 SNEGSKA (reference sequence). The CDR3 totals 11 residues. Between the trimmed V and J ends, which lost 6 bases and 7 bases, there was a span of 13 bases. The DNA for the CDR3 is TGCAGTGCCGAGGGGGGACAGGAGCAGTACTTC. It encodes CSAEGGQEQYF.

In this sample, this clonotype turned up many times. The chain recombines TRBV6-5 with TRBJ2-1; a possible D gene is TRBD2 (6 bases). Germline-derived CDR1 and CDR2 are MNHEY and SVGAGI. Between the trimmed V and J ends, which lost 1 base and 0 bases, there was a span of 7 bases. The CDR3 covers 15 residues. CDR3 coding DNA: TGTGCCAGCAGTTACTTCGGGGGCTCCTACAATGAGCAGTTCTTC. Its translation is CASSYFGGSYNEQFF.

This chain uses TRBV11-2 with TRBJ2-5, with 8 bases aligning to TRBD1. The germline CDR1 and CDR2 sequences are SGHAT and FQNNGV. This CDR3 spans 13 amino acids. V lost 4 bases to trimming and J lost 4 bases; unmatched junction nucleotides: 2. CDR3 bases: TGTGCCAGCAGCTCAACAGGGGGAGAGACCCAGTACTTC. This sequence encodes CASSSTGGETQYF. The variable domain in full, with the rest retrieved from reference TRBV11-2 and TRBJ2-5, is EAGVAQSPRYKIIEKRQSVAFWCNPISGHATLYWYQQILGQGPKLLIQFQNNGVVDDSQLPKDRFSAERLKGVDSTLKIQPAKLEDSAVYLCASSSTGGETQYFGPGTRLLVL.

V gene TRBV7-2 combines with J gene TRBJ2-7; D is uncertain. Germline values: CDR1 SGHTA, CDR2 FQGNSA. V shed 6 bases and J shed 2 bases, with 11 bases lying between them. The CDR3 is 13 amino acids. CDR3 bases: TGTGCCAGCAGTTACTCGCGGACCTACGAGCAGTACTTC. As protein: CASSYSRTYEQYF.

The chain couples TRBV28 to TRBJ2-7; D unresolved. Germline CDR1 is MDHEN and CDR2 is SYDVKM. V lost 3 bases and J lost 6, with 6 bases in between. The CDR3 has 11 residues. Written as DNA, the CDR3 is TGTGCCAGCAGTTTGTCCGCCGAGCAGTACTTC. The encoded protein is CASSLSAEQYF.

Points on this clonotype: This clone may be a read error of a much larger clone one base away. The rearrangement uses TRBV28 and TRBJ2-7, with D tentatively TRBD1 (5 bases). Germline V gene lookup returns CDR1 MDHEN and CDR2 SYDVKM. CDR3 length: 13 amino acids. The CDR3 is CVSRSGISYEQYF. CDR3 DNA: TGTGTCAGTAGGTCAGGGATTTCCTACGAGCAGTACTTC.

In its sample, this clonotype was seen many times. This chain joins TRBV5-5 and TRBJ1-1, with a tentative D call TRBD1 (5 bases). The V end lost 2 bases, the J end lost 6 bases, and 8 bases lay between the germline ends. Germline values: CDR1 SGHKS, CDR2 YYEKEE (reference sequence). This CDR3 spans 12 amino acids. The CDR3 sequence: CASSFRVPEAFF. The CDR3 DNA reads TGTGCCAGCAGCTTCAGGGTACCTGAAGCTTTCTTT.

This clonotype counts as medium-sized. This chain connects TRBV6-6 to TRBJ1-2; D not certain. The ends were cut back, 10 bases at V and 7 bases at J, with 10 bases in the middle. The CDR3 sequence is 10 residues long. The germline V gene has CDR1 MNHNY and CDR2 SVGAGI (reference sequence). CDR3 bases: TGTGCCACCTACCGGGGTGGCTACACCTTC. Protein sequence: CATYRGGYTF.

This clonotype was counted many times. The chain couples TRBV20-1 to TRBJ2-3; D is undetermined. CDR3 size: 13 residues. Trimming removed 6 bases at V and 4 bases at J, with 14 bases between. Germline lookup yields CDR1 DFQATT and CDR2 SNEGSKA (reference sequence). As DNA, the CDR3 is TGCAGTGCCCGAGTAAGGGAAGCAGATACGCAGTATTTT. It yields the protein CSARVREADTQYF.

At least ten counts were recorded for this clonotype. V is TRBV28 and J is TRBJ2-5; 8 nucleotides line up with TRBD2. This CDR3 is built from 16 residues. Looked up from germline, CDR1 is MDHEN and CDR2 is SYDVKM. V trimming: 7 bases; J trimming: 2 bases; junction bases outside the gene matches: 12. CDR3 sequence reads: CASTLSGSYGQETQYF. The CDR3 region has the DNA TGTGCCAGCACCTTAAGCGGGAGCTACGGGCAAGAGACCCAGTACTTC.